This T cell receptor beta chain was captured by sequencing in a study of regulatory T cells in long-lasting Graves disease. Study information: New Graves' disease cases had less than 3 months of antithyroid drugs.

Time point described: newly diagnosed GD, antithyroid drugs for less than 3 months. PBMC RNA served as the TCR library source. The guidelines of the American Thyroid Association were the basis for diagnosing Graves' disease. As concerns this clonotype: This sequence may be a read error, since a much larger clone differs from it by one base.

For TCR beta, libraries came from iRepertoire HTBI primers and Arm-PCR of CDR3 regions. A single record per CDR3 protein comes from TCRdb applying MiXCR to the multiplex PCR reads. This repertoire shows 450,000 to 500,000 distinct CDR3 sequences, 16% found once; its top ten account for 12%. The same data also contributed to another study, on T cells in Graves' hyperthyroidism and ophthalmopathy. Per that paper: Those with hyperthyroidism were 18 to 65 years old, newly diagnosed, and ill for under 2 months.

The origin of this receptor is a middle-aged man with Graves disease. Sequenced material: peripheral blood mononuclear cells (PBMCs), taken at new diagnosis, from a patient treated with antithyroid drugs.

The CDR3 DNA is TGTGCCAGCAGTGCAAACGGTCGCTATGGCTACACCTTC. Its translation: CASSANGRYGYTF. The chain uses TRBV6-1 and TRBJ1-2; D not certain. Germline CDR1 is MNHNS and CDR2 is SASEGT. Trimming cost V 4 bases and J 4 bases, with 10 bases left between them. The CDR3 has 13 amino acids.